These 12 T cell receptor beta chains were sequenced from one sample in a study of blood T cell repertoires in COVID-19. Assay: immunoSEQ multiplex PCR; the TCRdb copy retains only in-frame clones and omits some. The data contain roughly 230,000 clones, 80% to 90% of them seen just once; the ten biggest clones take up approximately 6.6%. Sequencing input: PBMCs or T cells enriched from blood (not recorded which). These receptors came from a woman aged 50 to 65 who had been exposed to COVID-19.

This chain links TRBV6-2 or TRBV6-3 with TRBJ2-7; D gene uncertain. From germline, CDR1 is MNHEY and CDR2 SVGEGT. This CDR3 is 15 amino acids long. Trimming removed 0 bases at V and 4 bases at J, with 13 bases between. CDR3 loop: CASSYSQVWLYEQYF. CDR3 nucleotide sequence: TGTGCCAGCAGTTACTCGCAGGTCTGGTTATACGAGCAGTACTTC.

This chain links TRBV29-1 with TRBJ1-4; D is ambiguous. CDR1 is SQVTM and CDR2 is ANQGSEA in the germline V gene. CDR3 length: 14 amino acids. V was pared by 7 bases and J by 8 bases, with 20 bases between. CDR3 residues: CSARPSLSGEKLFF. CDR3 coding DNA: TGCAGCGCCCGGCCTTCTCTATCGGGAGAAAAACTGTTTTTT.

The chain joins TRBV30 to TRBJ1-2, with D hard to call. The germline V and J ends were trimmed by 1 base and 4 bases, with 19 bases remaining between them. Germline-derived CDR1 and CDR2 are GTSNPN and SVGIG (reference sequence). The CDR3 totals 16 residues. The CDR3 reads CAWSEIGLPWGYGYTF. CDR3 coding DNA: TGTGCCTGGAGTGAAATAGGACTCCCCTGGGGCTATGGCTACACCTTC.

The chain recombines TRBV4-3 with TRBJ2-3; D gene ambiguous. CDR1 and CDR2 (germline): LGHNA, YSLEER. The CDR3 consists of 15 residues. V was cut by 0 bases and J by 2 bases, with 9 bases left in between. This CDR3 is CASSQDPQYTDTQYF. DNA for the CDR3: TGCGCCAGCAGCCAAGATCCTCAGTACACAGATACGCAGTATTTT.

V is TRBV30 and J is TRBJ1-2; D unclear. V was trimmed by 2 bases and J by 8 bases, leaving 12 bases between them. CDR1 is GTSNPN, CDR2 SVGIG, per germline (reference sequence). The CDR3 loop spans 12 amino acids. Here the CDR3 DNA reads TGTGCCTGGAGTCCAACCGGGGTGGGCTACACCTTC. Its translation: CAWSPTGVGYTF.

This chain's CDR3 is CASSSFGGGNQPQHF. The CDR3 DNA is TGTGCCAGCAGTAGTTTCGGGGGAGGCAATCAGCCCCAGCATTTT. The rearrangement joins TRBV28 to TRBJ1-5, with a tentative D call TRBD1 (5 bases). Germline lookup yields CDR1 MDHEN and CDR2 SYDVKM. The CDR3 is 15 residues long. With 5 bases removed from V and 2 bases from J, the gap between germline ends came to 13 bases.

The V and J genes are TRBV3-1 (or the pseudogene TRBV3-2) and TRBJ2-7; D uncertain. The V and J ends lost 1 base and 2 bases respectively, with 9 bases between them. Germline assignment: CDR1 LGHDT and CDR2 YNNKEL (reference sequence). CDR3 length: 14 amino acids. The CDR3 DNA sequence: TGTGCCAGCAGCCAAGGGCTCCTGACCTACGAGCAGTACTTC. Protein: CASSQGLLTYEQYF.

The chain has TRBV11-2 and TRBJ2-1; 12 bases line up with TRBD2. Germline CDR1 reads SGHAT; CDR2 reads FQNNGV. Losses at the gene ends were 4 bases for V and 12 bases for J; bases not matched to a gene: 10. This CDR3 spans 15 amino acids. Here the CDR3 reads CASSSLAGGVSGQFF. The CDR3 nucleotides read TGTGCCAGCAGCTCCCTAGCGGGGGGGGTCAGTGGGCAGTTCTTC.

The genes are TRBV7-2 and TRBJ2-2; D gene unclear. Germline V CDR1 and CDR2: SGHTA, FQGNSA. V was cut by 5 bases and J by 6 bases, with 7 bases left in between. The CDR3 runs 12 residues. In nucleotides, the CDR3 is TGTGCCAGCAGCCCAGAGGCCGGGGAGCTGTTTTTT. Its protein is CASSPEAGELFF.

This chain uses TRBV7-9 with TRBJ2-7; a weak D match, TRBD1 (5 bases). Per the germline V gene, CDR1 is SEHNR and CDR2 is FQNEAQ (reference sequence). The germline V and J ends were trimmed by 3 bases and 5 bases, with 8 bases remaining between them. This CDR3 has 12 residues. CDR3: CASSFSRDEQYF. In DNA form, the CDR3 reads TGTGCCAGCAGCTTTAGCAGGGACGAGCAGTACTTC.

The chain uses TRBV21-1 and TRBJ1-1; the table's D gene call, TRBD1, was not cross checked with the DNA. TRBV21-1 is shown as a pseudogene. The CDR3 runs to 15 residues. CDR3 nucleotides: TGTGCCTGCCGCTCGGGGATTTGTACAGGGGCTGAAGCTTTCTTT. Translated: CACRSGICTGAEAFF.

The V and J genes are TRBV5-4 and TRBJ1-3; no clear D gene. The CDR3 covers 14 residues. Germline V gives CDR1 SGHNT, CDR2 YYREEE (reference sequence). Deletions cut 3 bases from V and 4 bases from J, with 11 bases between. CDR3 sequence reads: CASSSPNTGNTIYF. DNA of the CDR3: TGTGCCAGCAGCTCGCCCAACACAGGAAACACCATATATTTT.